Following are 29 T cell receptor beta chains from one sample sequenced in a study of T cell repertoires in cytomegalovirus infection. MiXCR, run by TCRdb on the reads, gives a single entry per CDR3 protein. The sample includes some 680,000 distinct CDR3 sequences, 35% of them seen just once. Sequencing was performed on PBMCs. These receptors were collected from a human donor in good health (CMV status not recorded). Some clones in this sample may be carry-over from other donors' samples.

The chain couples TRBV20-1 to TRBJ2-7; 8 nucleotides match TRBD2. The CDR3 extends over 14 amino acids. With V trimmed by 5 bases and J by 3 bases, 9 bases remained unmatched. Germline V gene data show CDR1 as DFQATT and CDR2 as SNEGSKA (reference sequence). The CDR3 loop is CSAPVPGLVYEQYF. The CDR3 coding sequence is TGCAGTGCTCCGGTACCGGGACTAGTCTACGAGCAGTACTTC.

This clonotype was counted at least ten times. The chain joins TRBV7-2 to TRBJ1-2; D is unclear. Trimming took off 1 base at V and 0 bases at J, with 6 bases between the two ends. In germline, CDR1 is SGHTA, CDR2 FQGNSA. The CDR3 totals 14 residues. The CDR3 DNA follows: TGTGCCAGCAGCTTAGGACAAGCTAACTATGGCTACACCTTC. Protein: CASSLGQANYGYTF.

V and J are TRBV28 and TRBJ1-3; no reliable D call. CDR1 and CDR2 from the germline V gene are MDHEN and SYDVKM. Trimming cost V 5 bases and J 0 bases, with 2 bases left between them. The CDR3 extends over 12 amino acids. The CDR3 here is CASSVSGNTIYF. Here the CDR3 DNA reads TGTGCCAGCAGTGTCTCTGGAAACACCATATATTTT.

This clonotype was recorded a few times. The chain carries TRBV7-2 and TRBJ2-7; the D gene is possibly TRBD1 (6 bases). V lost 6 bases, J lost 0 bases, and 15 bases lay in between. The germline V gene encodes CDR1 SGHTA and CDR2 FQGNSA. This CDR3 region has 15 residues. The DNA for the CDR3 is TGTGCCAGCAGTCTGGACAGACCGACCTCCTACGAGCAGTACTTC. Translation gives CASSLDRPTSYEQYF.

This rearrangement joins TRBV10-2 to TRBJ2-7; no firm D call. V was clipped by 5 bases and J by 2 bases, with 13 bases between them. This CDR3 spans 14 amino acids. Germline loops: CDR1 WSHSY, CDR2 SAAADI. CDR3 bases: TGCGCCAGCAGTCGCCTCGGAGTAACCTACGAGCAGTACTTC. Translation gives CASSRLGVTYEQYF.

This sequence joins TRBV6-6 and TRBJ2-7; 8 bases map to TRBD2. The germline gives CDR1 MNHNY, CDR2 SVGAGI (reference sequence). The CDR3 is 15 residues long. With 8 bases clipped from V and 2 bases from J, the junction kept 11 bases outside the gene matches. CDR3 residues: CASAPAGGYPYEQYF. The CDR3, as DNA: TGTGCCAGCGCCCCGGCGGGGGGATACCCCTACGAGCAGTACTTC.

This clonotype showed up just a few times. The chain recombines TRBV3-1 with TRBJ2-3; 13 bases line up with TRBD2. The CDR3 totals 18 residues. After removal of 4 bases from V and 4 bases from J, the junction contained 11 bases not matched to a gene. From germline, CDR1 is LGHDT and CDR2 YNNKEL (reference sequence). DNA of the CDR3: TGTGCCAGCAGCCTTTCTACGGGACTAGCGGGATTGGCAGATACGCAGTATTTT. It is translated as CASSLSTGLAGLADTQYF.

Details on this clonotype: An end of the junction differs from the germline gene, which may be a read error. This chain links TRBV19 with TRBJ1-2; D uncertain. The CDR3 loop spans 11 amino acids. CDR1 and CDR2 from the germline V gene are LNHDA and SQIVND (reference sequence). CDR3 region: CASSTRYGYNF. The CDR3, as DNA: TGTGCCAGTAGTACCCGCTATGGCTACAACTTC.

Note on this clonotype: Germline is not matched at one junction end, which may reflect a read error. The chain uses TRBV10-3 and TRBJ2-2; TRBD1 agrees at 10 bases. Germline V lookup: CDR1 ENHRY, CDR2 SYGVKD. The CDR3 is made up of 15 amino acids. The CDR3 protein is CAITETGGDKGELFF. The CDR3 DNA reads TGTGCCATCACTGAGACAGGGGGCGACAAGGGGGAGCTGTTTTTT.

This chain uses TRBV5-1 with TRBJ2-5, with 9 nucleotides matching TRBD2. V shed 4 bases, J shed 4 bases, and the junction held 8 bases outside the gene matches. Germline lookup yields CDR1 SGHRS and CDR2 YFSETQ. The CDR3 runs to 15 residues. CDR3 amino acids: CASSHQAGGIETQYF. In nucleotides, the CDR3 is TGCGCCAGCAGCCATCAAGCGGGAGGTATAGAGACCCAGTACTTC.

This clonotype was found a few times. The V and J genes are TRBV10-3 and TRBJ2-1; maybe TRBD2 (5 bases). Trimming pared 6 bases from V and 9 bases from J, leaving 18 bases between. Germline lookup yields CDR1 ENHRY and CDR2 SYGVKD. The CDR3 contains 14 residues. Written as DNA, the CDR3 is TGTGCCATCAGCGGAGGCCGTGATACTTTTGAGCAGTTCTTC. It encodes CAISGGRDTFEQFF.

This clonotype was recorded many times. The chain employs TRBV4-1 and TRBJ2-6; no firm D call. CDR1 and CDR2 from the germline V gene are MGHRA and YSYEKL. CDR3 length equals 15 residues. V was pared by 0 bases and J by 0 bases, with 3 bases between. The DNA for the CDR3 is TGCGCCAGCAGCCAAGAGGGCTCTGGGGCCAACGTCCTGACTTTC. This sequence encodes CASSQEGSGANVLTF.

The chain carries TRBV7-9 and TRBJ1-2; TRBD1 aligns across 7 bases. V lost 5 bases and J lost 3; bases outside the gene matches: 6. Germline V CDR1 and CDR2: SEHNR, FQNEAQ (reference sequence). This CDR3 has 14 residues. The DNA of the CDR3 is TGTGCCAGCAGCCGTGACAGGGTCGACTATGGCTACACCTTC. Its protein is CASSRDRVDYGYTF. The full variable domain, with the rest looked up from reference TRBV7-9 and TRBJ1-2, is DTGVSQNPRHKITKRGQNVTFRCDPISEHNRLYWYRQTLGQGPEFLTYFQNEAQLEKSRLLSDRFSAERPKGSFSTLEIQRTEQGDSAMYLCASSRDRVDYGYTFGSGTRLTVV.

This clonotype has only one observation. The CDR3 end shows no conserved phenylalanine or tryptophan, and so a read error is likely. The chain links TRBV12-3 or TRBV12-4 to TRBJ1-1, with D maybe TRBD1 (6 bases). The CDR3 has 13 residues. In DNA, the CDR3 is TGTTCCAGAAGCCTCAGGGGATGGACGGAAGCTTTCTGT. Translating it yields CSRSLRGWTEAFC.

There are many counts of this clonotype. J is TRBJ2-5 and V is TRBV7-9; TRBD1 matches at 7 bases. The CDR3 runs to 13 residues. The ends lost 1 base at V and 7 bases at J; junction bases unmatched: 3. The germline V gene has CDR1 SEHNR and CDR2 FQNEAQ (reference sequence). The CDR3 bases are TGTGCCAGCAGCTTAGAGACAGGGTTGACCCAGTACTTC. It specifies CASSLETGLTQYF.

The V and J genes are TRBV27 and TRBJ1-1, with 7 bases lining up with TRBD1. Trimming at V came to 6 bases and at J to 1 base, leaving 8 bases not matched to a gene. Germline V lookup: CDR1 MNHEY, CDR2 SMNVEV (reference sequence). There are 15 residues in the CDR3. The CDR3 bases are TGTGCCAGCAGCCGATCCACAGGGGCGAACACTGAAGCTTTCTTT. Its protein is CASSRSTGANTEAFF.

This clonotype was seen a handful of times. The rearrangement uses TRBV20-1 and TRBJ1-2; D may be TRBD1 (6 bases). Germline V gene lookup returns CDR1 DFQATT and CDR2 SNEGSKA (reference sequence). Trimming took off 6 bases at V and 3 bases at J, with 14 bases between the two ends. This CDR3 contains 13 residues. The chain's CDR3 is CSAGQTSHYGYTF. Written as DNA, the CDR3 is TGCAGTGCCGGACAGACCTCTCACTATGGCTACACCTTC.

The V and J genes are TRBV5-1 and TRBJ1-3; 8 bases fit TRBD1. Germline CDR1 SGHRS, CDR2 YFSETQ. This CDR3 region has 17 residues. J gave up 4 bases and V 4 bases, and 13 bases lay outside the gene matches. The CDR3 is CASSLPRTGTAGNTIYF. The CDR3 nucleotides read TGCGCCAGCAGCCTACCCCGGACAGGGACCGCAGGAAACACCATATATTTT.

This clonotype was recorded at least ten times. V usage is TRBV7-3 and J usage is TRBJ1-6; 10 bases align to TRBD1. Germline V gene lookup returns CDR1 SGHTA and CDR2 FQGTGA. With V trimmed by 1 base and J by 10 bases, 4 bases remained unmatched. This CDR3 has 15 residues. This chain's CDR3 is CASSLRETGGSPLHF. CDR3 nucleotides: TGTGCCAGCAGCTTAAGGGAGACAGGGGGCTCACCCCTCCACTTT.

The chain is built from TRBV12-3 or TRBV12-4 and TRBJ1-5, with 9 bases that match TRBD1. After removal of 2 bases from V and 4 bases from J, the junction contained 3 bases not matched to a gene. This CDR3 is built from 15 residues. CDR3 bases: TGTGCCAGCAGTTTAACGACAGGGGGGAATCAGCCCCAGCATTTT. This translates into CASSLTTGGNQPQHF.

This clonotype occurred many times. This rearrangement joins TRBV28 to TRBJ1-1; perhaps TRBD1 as D (5 bases). CDR3 length: 14 residues. V lost 3 bases and J lost 5, with 13 bases in between. From germline, CDR1 is MDHEN and CDR2 SYDVKM. The CDR3 coding sequence is TGTGCCAGCAGTTTGAACGAACAGGCTACTGAAGCTTTCTTT. It yields the protein CASSLNEQATEAFF.

This rearrangement joins TRBV6-2 or TRBV6-3 to TRBJ1-1; tentatively, D is TRBD1 (5 bases). The germline V gene has CDR1 MNHEY and CDR2 SVGEGT. This CDR3 contains 14 residues. Trimming cost V 6 bases and J 2 bases, with 13 bases left between them. The CDR3 loop is CASRRLGGNTEAFF. CDR3 coding DNA: TGTGCCAGCAGACGTTTGGGGGGAAACACTGAAGCTTTCTTT.

This clonotype came up a few times. V is TRBV5-5 and J is TRBJ2-5; D is uncertain. This CDR3 contains 13 residues. Germline CDR1 SGHKS, CDR2 YYEKEE (reference sequence). Trimming took 0 bases from V and 5 from J, leaving 8 bases between them. The CDR3 coding sequence is TGTGCCAGCAGCTTGGGGTCGATGGAGACCCAGTACTTC. It encodes CASSLGSMETQYF.

This sequence joins TRBV28 and TRBJ1-5; no reliable D call. Between the trimmed V and J ends, which lost 5 bases and 0 bases, there was a span of 11 bases. Germline V lookup: CDR1 MDHEN, CDR2 SYDVKM. The CDR3 has 15 amino acids. The CDR3 DNA reads TGTGCCAGCAGTGGCTGGACGGATAGCAATCAGCCCCAGCATTTT. This translates into CASSGWTDSNQPQHF. Complete variable domain (other parts from reference TRBV28 and TRBJ1-5): DVKVTQSSRYLVKRTGEKVFLECVQDMDHENMFWYRQDPGLGLRLIYFSYDVKMKEKGDIPEGYSVSREKKERFSLILESASTNQTSMYLCASSGWTDSNQPQHFGDGTRLSIL.

In its sample, this clonotype was seen many times. This chain uses TRBV24-1 with TRBJ2-2; no clear D gene. Germline loops: CDR1 KGHDR, CDR2 SFDVKD. This CDR3 contains 15 residues. The ends were cut back, 1 base at V and 6 bases at J, with 11 bases in the middle. CDR3 sequence reads: CATSDFPTEPGELFF. The CDR3 DNA follows: TGTGCCACCAGTGATTTCCCCACAGAGCCCGGGGAGCTGTTTTTT.

The V and J genes are TRBV20-1 and TRBJ1-2, with TRBD1 identical over 7 bases. CDR3 length: 18 residues. With V trimmed by 3 bases and J by 4 bases, 20 bases remained unmatched. Germline CDR1 DFQATT, CDR2 SNEGSKA (reference sequence). This CDR3 reads CSARGFAQDRTPSYGYTF. CDR3 nucleotides: TGCAGTGCTAGGGGGTTCGCCCAGGACAGGACCCCATCCTATGGCTACACCTTC.

This clonotype has a single count. The chain recombines TRBV7-6 with TRBJ2-4, with D tentatively TRBD1 (5 bases). Germline lookup yields CDR1 SGHVS and CDR2 FNYEAQ. This CDR3 contains 11 residues. Trimming pared 5 bases from V and 12 bases from J, leaving 11 bases between. Written as DNA, the CDR3 is TGTGCCAGCAGCACAGGACCGGCTCAGTACTTC. It codes for CASSTGPAQYF.

The rearrangement joins TRBV9 to TRBJ2-7; D may be TRBD2 (5 bases). The ends were cut back, 3 bases at V and 1 base at J, with 17 bases in the middle. The CDR3 covers 16 residues. Germline CDR1 SGDLS, CDR2 YYNGEE. The CDR3 coding sequence is TGTGCCAGCAGCGACGGATTTAGCGACCCTTCCTACGAGCAGTACTTC. Translating gives CASSDGFSDPSYEQYF.

The chain recombines TRBV6-1 with TRBJ2-7, with D possibly matching TRBD1 (6 bases). Germline values: CDR1 MNHNS, CDR2 SASEGT. Trimming stripped 5 bases from V and 6 bases from J, with 17 bases between. CDR3 length: 14 amino acids. CDR3 DNA: TGTGCCAGCAGTTACGCACCAGGGGATGGCGAGCAGTACTTC. Residues: CASSYAPGDGEQYF.